The text below deals with one T cell receptor beta chain. Germline assignment: CDR1 SNHLY and CDR2 FYNNEI. V was clipped by 6 bases and J by 5 bases; unmatched bases: 9. This CDR3 is 15 amino acids long. Some clones are missing from TCRdb's copy, which holds only in-frame ones; the method was immunoSEQ multiplex PCR. The sample lists 2 million to 2.5 million clones; approximately 93% were seen once. This sample was included in a study of shared clonotypes between healthy human individuals. Each sample came from a Caucasian adult donor living in Nashville, Tennessee. Sequenced: naive CD4+ T cells from PBMCs. Specified subset: CD45RA+ positively selected. This chain uses TRBV2 with TRBJ2-2; 7 bases match TRBD1. This sequence originates from a man between 18 and 29 years old in good health. Some clones in this sample may be carry-over from other donors' samples. DNA of the CDR3: TGTGCCAGCAGGCTGGGACAGCCCAAAACCGGGGAGCTGTTTTTT. It is translated as CASRLGQPKTGELFF.